This passage covers 9 T cell receptor beta chains from one sample sequenced in a study of post-analysis software for immune sequencing data. Regarding the study as a whole: Included in a set of four or five TRBV segments more frequent in patients than controls were TRBV5-6, TRBV5-1 and TRBV20-1.

These receptors are not linked to any known antigen. The TCR beta cDNA libraries contained unique molecular identifiers. TCRdb independently ran MiXCR on the PCR reads; one entry per CDR3 protein. Seen here are more than 500,000 distinct CDR3 sequences, around a third observed once, and the top ten hold around 5.9%. Source material: blood. The receptor source for this set is a girl aged 2-17 years with multiple sclerosis.

This chain links TRBV5-1 with TRBJ1-4; D is possibly TRBD1 (5 bases). V lost 3 bases and J 5 bases, leaving 8 bases between the germline ends. This CDR3 is built from 13 residues. The germline gives CDR1 SGHRS, CDR2 YFSETQ. The CDR3 DNA reads TGCGCCAGCAGCTCTCAGGGCAATGAAAAACTGTTTTTT. It is translated as CASSSQGNEKLFF.

The chain employs TRBV4-1 and TRBJ2-3; 8 bases match TRBD2. J lost 0 bases, V lost 3 bases, and 5 bases had no gene match. Per the germline V gene, CDR1 is MGHRA and CDR2 is YSYEKL. The CDR3 is 16 residues long. The CDR3 spells CASSQEPSGSTDTQYF. The DNA for the CDR3 is TGCGCCAGCAGCCAGGAACCTAGCGGGAGCACAGATACGCAGTATTTT.

In its sample, this clonotype was seen a few times. The gene calls are TRBV29-1 and TRBJ2-5; TRBD1 matches 8 bases. The germline CDR1 and CDR2 sequences are SQVTM and ANQGSEA. This CDR3 region has 13 residues. V was pared by 6 bases and J by 2 bases, with 5 bases of the junction left unmatched. CDR3 bases: TGCAGCGTGACAGGGGCGAAGCAAGAGACCCAGTACTTC. Residues: CSVTGAKQETQYF.

CDR3 sequence: CASSPGQGMTQPQHF. The CDR3 coding sequence is TGTGCCAGCTCACCTGGGCAGGGGATGACTCAGCCCCAGCATTTT. The chain combines TRBV18 with TRBJ1-5, with D possibly TRBD1 on 6 matching bases. The CDR3 is 15 residues long. V gave up 3 bases and J gave up 6 bases, with 15 bases separating them. Germline CDR1 is KGHSH and CDR2 is LQKENI.

The sample holds a few counts of this clonotype. The V call is TRBV12-3 or TRBV12-4, the J call TRBJ1-2; D unresolved. CDR3 length equals 13 residues. Trimming took 3 bases from V and 4 from J, leaving 9 bases between them. Here the CDR3 reads CASSLAEFYGYTF. The CDR3 DNA follows: TGTGCCAGCAGTTTGGCGGAGTTCTATGGCTACACCTTC.

This clonotype was detected once. The chain recombines TRBV15 with TRBJ2-7; 9 nucleotides align to TRBD1. The V gene's germline CDR1 is LNHNV and CDR2 YYDKDF (reference sequence). CDR3 length equals 15 residues. V shed 3 bases and J 7 bases; nucleotides not matched to a gene: 10. CDR3 in DNA: TGTGCCACCAGCAGGGACAGGGGATCCTACAATGAGCAGTACTTC. Translated, it gives CATSRDRGSYNEQYF.

This clonotype was observed a handful of times. The chain carries TRBV18 and TRBJ2-7; TRBD1 aligns across 10 bases. Germline lookup yields CDR1 KGHSH and CDR2 LQKENI. The ends lost 2 bases at V and 7 bases at J; junction bases unmatched: 11. The CDR3 is 16 amino acids. The DNA for the CDR3 is TGTGCCAGCTCACCAGCGCCGGGACAGGGGCCTAGGGAGCAGTACTTC. Residues: CASSPAPGQGPREQYF.

The chain joins TRBV10-3 to TRBJ1-5; a possible D gene is TRBD1 (6 bases). CDR3 length: 12 amino acids. Trimming removed 2 bases at V and 11 bases at J, with 10 bases between. Looked up from germline, CDR1 is ENHRY and CDR2 is SYGVKD. The CDR3 region has the DNA TGTGCCATCAGTGAGAAGAGGGGGGCCCAGCATTTT. It specifies CAISEKRGAQHF.

The V call is TRBV5-4, the J call TRBJ1-4, with a weak D call TRBD1 (5 bases). Germline V gene lookup returns CDR1 SGHNT and CDR2 YYREEE (reference sequence). Between the trimmed V and J ends, which lost 2 bases and 4 bases, there was a span of 9 bases. The CDR3 length is 14 residues. CDR3 DNA: TGTGCCAGCAGCTTTGACAGTAGTAATGAAAAACTGTTTTTT. Translation gives CASSFDSSNEKLFF.